This T cell receptor beta chain is from a study of graft-versus-host responses after intestinal transplantation (dated by TCRdb to the early 2020s). The study in broad terms: The transplants that recipients received were multivisceral, liver-intestinal, or isolated intestinal. Of the roughly 26 intestinal transplant recipients enrolled in the cohort, one of whom was a retransplant, a few patients without pretransplant specimens were excluded. Rather than going through the commercial service, samples from a few later patients were sequenced in-house on an Illumina MiSeq and processed with MiXCR. Every recipient was given anti-thymocyte globulin induction, followed by about three years of maintenance tacrolimus and steroids. Alloreactive clones were identified by sequencing pre-transplant mixed lymphocyte reaction products and comparing them with unstimulated pre-transplant donor and recipient T cells. A peak of at least 4% donor T cells among recipient peripheral blood mononuclear cells was the definition used for donor T cell macrochimerism. Graft-versus-host and host-versus-graft alloreactive T cell clones were tracked in the graft, circulation and bone marrow after intestinal transplantation using bulk TCR-beta CDR3 sequencing.

Ends trimmed: V by 5 bases, J by 4 bases; bases unmatched to a gene: 7. Sequences MNHEY (CDR1) and SVGAGI (CDR2) are obtained from the germline V gene. Reading from cysteine to phenylalanine, the CDR3 counts 14 amino acids. Only the CDR3 DNA is retained, 42 bases long and in frame from the first base. Here is what the overall study found, with its caveats: GvH clones were detected in recipient bone marrow, and some of these GvH clones were observed earlier in ileal mucosa or blood, consistent with an intestinal mucosal origin. Peak levels of circulating GvH clones were associated with declines in HvG clones early after transplant. High GvH to HvG T cell clonal ratios were observed in the allografts of patients with donor T cell macrochimerism. The relatively low number and heterogeneity of intestinal transplant patients limited the conclusions.

The method was the immunoSEQ multiplex PCR assay. In most patients, genomic DNA was isolated using the Qiagen DNeasy Blood and Tissue Kit and sent frozen to Adaptive Biotechnologies for TCR sequencing. Adaptive Biotechnologies carried out high-throughput TCR-beta CDR3 sequencing of genomic DNA for most patients. In the original analysis: TCR sequencing data for 18 patients were retrieved from Adaptive's ImmunoSEQ software; a few other patients were processed with MiXCR and VDJtools. CD4 versus CD8 sorting errors were corrected by removing sequences found in both subsets at a frequency ratio below 5:1. CDR3 nucleotide sequences shared between donor and recipient were removed because their origin could not be assigned. To be classed as alloreactive, a clone needed at least 2-fold expansion over unstimulated cells and a minimum CFSE-low frequency of 0.002% (template counts) or 0.001% (read counts). Mappable clones were those detected in sequenced pre-transplant spleen, lymph node, or MLR CFSE-low populations of the donor or recipient. Cumulative frequency of alloreactive clones was calculated as a percentage of all sequences weighted by copy number. As stored in TCRdb, this immuneACCESS dataset retains in-frame rearrangements with V and J assigned. A fraction of the clones does not appear; measured against another copy, unresolved V genes explain less than half of the discrepancy, and the remainder lacks a known reason. The V and J calls and the clone size are those of that table, but D and trimming were determined from the DNA. Present in this sample are 23,000 or so clones, about 40% of which were seen just once. Less than 0.75% of the sample goes to the ten largest clones.

This clone was observed a few times. No much larger clone is present one base from it, and per-base qualities are unavailable. The meaning of the sample's time point label: cells obtained before transplantation from donor or recipient. Mixed lymphocyte reactions plated some 200,000 CFSE-labeled pre-transplant responders with some 200,000 irradiated violet-dye-labeled stimulators and were cultured for about six days. After the mixed lymphocyte reaction, proliferating CD3+CD4+CFSE-low and CD3+CD8+CFSE-low responder cells were FACS-sorted on a BD Influx sorter. This receptor was taken from a human patient who received an intestinal transplant. Sequenced material: alloreactive CD4+ T cells from a mixed lymphocyte reaction culture, taken before intestinal transplant. Read against the paper, the sample's cell subset or site label means: CFSE-low proliferating T cells sorted from approximately 6-day pre-transplant mixed lymphocyte reaction (GvH or HvG direction). Recombination linked TRBV6-5 to TRBJ1-2; TRBD1 matches 7 bases in the middle. The encoded CDR3 is CASSEKDRTYGYTF. At the DNA level, the sequence is TGTGCCAGCAGTGAAAAGGACAGGACCTATGGCTACACCTTC.